The 15 T cell receptor beta chains listed next were all sequenced from one sample in a study of blood T cell repertoires in COVID-19. Method: immunoSEQ multiplex PCR; TCRdb's copy keeps in-frame clones and lacks some. The sample holds tens of thousands of clones; about four fifths are singletons and the top ten take under 25%. Sample: peripheral blood. The source of these receptors is an older woman with acute or convalescent COVID-19.

V usage is TRBV6-5 and J usage is TRBJ2-7; TRBD1 agrees at 10 bases. Germline trimming cut 6 bases from V and 5 bases from J; bases unmatched to any gene: 4. The CDR3 loop spans 13 amino acids. The germline V gene has CDR1 MNHEY and CDR2 SVGAGI. The CDR3 is CASRAGQGNEQYF. As DNA, the CDR3 is TGTGCCAGCAGAGCGGGACAGGGGAACGAGCAGTACTTC.

The CDR3 loop reads CASRAGTGDNSPLHF. DNA of the CDR3: TGTGCCAGCAGAGCCGGGACAGGGGATAATTCACCCCTCCACTTT. The genes are TRBV2 and TRBJ1-6; 10 positions match TRBD1. Losses at the gene ends were 6 bases for V and 5 bases for J; bases not matched to a gene: 4. The CDR3 extends over 15 amino acids. Per germline, CDR1 SNHLY and CDR2 FYNNEI.

The chain has TRBV7-2 and TRBJ1-3; 7 bases are a match to TRBD1. V was clipped by 5 bases and J by 3 bases; unmatched bases: 7. The CDR3 covers 15 residues. Germline loops: CDR1 SGHTA, CDR2 FQGNSA. CDR3 in DNA: TGTGCCAGCAGCCCGCTCCCAGGGGGTGGAAACACCATATATTTT. Protein sequence: CASSPLPGGGNTIYF.

The rearrangement uses TRBV4-1 and TRBJ1-1; tentatively, D is TRBD1 (5 bases). In germline, CDR1 is MGHRA, CDR2 YSYEKL. The V and J ends lost 5 bases and 0 bases respectively, with 13 bases between them. This CDR3 has 15 residues. Here the CDR3 reads CASSSPGGMNTEAFF. In DNA form, the CDR3 reads TGCGCCAGCAGCTCCCCCGGGGGAATGAACACTGAAGCTTTCTTT.

This rearrangement joins TRBV7-2 to TRBJ2-1; TRBD2 aligns across 14 bases. The ends lost 5 bases at V and 1 base at J; junction bases unmatched: 10. The CDR3 totals 19 residues. CDR1 is SGHTA and CDR2 is FQGNSA in the germline V gene. In DNA, the CDR3 is TGTGCCAGCAGCGCCCGACTAGCGGGGGGGCGAAAATCCTACAATGAGCAGTTCTTC. Protein product: CASSARLAGGRKSYNEQFF.

The V gene is TRBV4-3, the J gene TRBJ1-3; 10 bases agree with TRBD1. J was trimmed by 7 bases and V by 3 bases; bases with no gene match: 6. There are 15 residues in the CDR3. CDR1 and CDR2 (germline): LGHNA, YSLEER. CDR3 DNA sequence: TGCGCCAGCAGCCACACAAAGGACAGGGGGAACACCATATATTTT. It translates to CASSHTKDRGNTIYF.

This clone was seen a few times. The chain uses TRBV11-2 and TRBJ1-6; D possibly corresponds to TRBD1 (5 bases). Trimming removed 5 bases at V and 7 bases at J, with 15 bases between. Germline CDR1 is SGHAT and CDR2 is FQNNGV. The CDR3 has 15 residues. The CDR3 here is CASSGTTVENSPLHF. DNA for the CDR3: TGTGCCAGCAGCGGAACGACAGTTGAAAATTCACCCCTCCACTTT.

This rearrangement joins TRBV12-5 to TRBJ1-2; D perhaps matches TRBD1 (5 bases). V lost 1 base and J lost 3, with 12 bases in between. Germline V gives CDR1 LGHNT, CDR2 FRNRAP. This CDR3 has 15 amino acids. The CDR3 coding sequence is TGTGCTAGTGGTTTGGCGCTATGGGGGGACTATGGCTACACCTTC. This translates into CASGLALWGDYGYTF.

This chain joins TRBV12-5 and TRBJ1-1, with unresolved D. V was pared by 4 bases and J by 1 base, with 4 bases between. The germline V gene encodes CDR1 LGHNT and CDR2 FRNRAP. The CDR3 spans 12 residues. The CDR3 is CASGYRNTEAFF. In DNA, the CDR3 is TGTGCTAGTGGTTACAGGAACACTGAAGCTTTCTTT.

This sequence joins TRBV27 and TRBJ2-3; 11 bases agree with TRBD1. The trim removed 5 bases at V and 4 bases at J, leaving 5 bases unmatched. This CDR3 spans 15 amino acids. Germline assignment: CDR1 MNHEY and CDR2 SMNVEV (reference sequence). CDR3 coding DNA: TGTGCCAGCAGTGCGCCGGGACAGGGGGCAGATACGCAGTATTTT. It is translated as CASSAPGQGADTQYF.

The rearrangement uses TRBV27 and TRBJ1-2, with a possible D match to TRBD1 (5 bases). V lost 2 bases to trimming and J lost 7 bases, with 11 bases between them. Germline V CDR1 and CDR2: MNHEY, SMNVEV (reference sequence). CDR3 size: 13 residues. In DNA, the CDR3 is TGTGCCAGCAGTTTAGTTGGGGCAGGTGGCTACACCTTC. It translates to CASSLVGAGGYTF.

The chain employs TRBV7-8 and TRBJ1-5, with D maybe TRBD1 (6 bases). Trimming left V 5 bases short and J 0 bases short, with 11 bases between. The CDR3 is made up of 15 amino acids. Germline V gene lookup returns CDR1 SGHVS and CDR2 FQNEAQ. The CDR3 sequence is CASSVRGNSNQPQHF. DNA of the CDR3: TGTGCCAGCAGCGTCAGGGGAAATAGCAATCAGCCCCAGCATTTT. Complete variable domain (other parts from reference TRBV7-8 and TRBJ1-5): GAGVSQSPRYKVAKRGQDVALRCDPISGHVSLFWYQQALGQGPEFLTYFQNEAQLDKSGLPSDRFFAERPEGSVSTLKIQRTQQEDSAVYLCASSVRGNSNQPQHFGDGTRLSIL.

The rearrangement joins TRBV2 to TRBJ1-1; TRBD1 aligns across 8 bases. The V gene's germline CDR1 is SNHLY and CDR2 FYNNEI. This CDR3 is built from 15 residues. After removal of 6 bases from V and 1 base from J, the junction contained 7 bases not matched to a gene. The CDR3 here is CASRETGVRNTEAFF. CDR3 nucleotide sequence: TGTGCCAGCAGGGAGACAGGGGTACGGAACACTGAAGCTTTCTTT. The variable domain in full, with the rest retrieved from reference TRBV2 and TRBJ1-1, is EPEVTQTPSHQVTQMGQEVILRCVPISNHLYFYWYRQILGQKVEFLVSFYNNEISEKSEIFDDQFSVERPDGSNFTLKIRSTKLEDSAMYFCASRETGVRNTEAFFGQGTRLTVV.

This clone was seen a few times. The chain uses TRBV4-3 and TRBJ1-6; D remains ambiguous. The length of the CDR3 is 15 residues. The germline CDR1 and CDR2 sequences are LGHNA and YSLEER. With 5 bases removed from V and 7 bases from J, the gap between germline ends came to 15 bases. The CDR3 loop reads CASSEAGFQNSPLHF. The DNA for the CDR3 is TGCGCCAGCAGCGAAGCGGGATTCCAGAATTCACCCCTCCACTTT.

V and J are TRBV6-1 and TRBJ2-3; D is uncertain. The CDR3 consists of 11 residues. The ends were cut back, 5 bases at V and 6 bases at J, with 6 bases in the middle. Germline V CDR1 and CDR2: MNHNS, SASEGT. CDR3 DNA: TGTGCCAGCAGTTCCAGGGATACGCAGTATTTT. It is translated as CASSSRDTQYF.